Reported below is one T cell receptor beta chain. Judged by its sample share, this clonotype qualifies as medium-sized (0.01 to 0.1%). It has no known antigen specificity. No base quality values were provided; no much bigger clone lies one nucleotide off. This sample stems from a study of neurological immune-mediated disorders (dated by TCRdb to about 2019). In the study overall: Among the approximately 35 multiple sclerosis patients, relapsing-remitting MS accounted for some 30 and secondary progressive MS accounted for 3. The cohort comprised 68 subjects: roughly 15 HAM/TSP patients, 35 or so multiple sclerosis patients and 20 or so healthy controls. Peripheral blood TCR-beta repertoires from HTLV-I-associated myelopathy (HAM/TSP) patients, multiple sclerosis patients and healthy controls were compared by UMI-based sequencing. Longitudinal samples, technical triplicates and paired sorted CD4+ and CD8+ T-cell subsets, alongside PBMC samples, were included among the approximately 98 TCR-beta libraries. What the research found in general, with its limitations: The MS cluster was not associated with any clinical or MRI features, and the authors stated that larger cohorts are needed. TCR clonal expansion was highest in HAM/TSP patients and lowest in MS patients, with MS patients falling below even healthy controls. Phylogenetic analysis grouped repertoires from 18 of 34 MS patients into a cluster of related CDR3 sequences, suggesting a possible repertoire-level signature. No identical CDR3 amino acid sequences were found to be shared among expanded clones across subjects, suggesting that TCR-beta repertoires were private in all groups.

For sorted-subset TCR libraries, over 900,000 sorted CD4+ or CD8+ T cells were used. Multiple sclerosis patients were enrolled in a US clinical protocol evaluating disease progression by magnetic resonance imaging. Peripheral blood was subjected to Ficoll-Hypaque density gradient centrifugation to isolate PBMCs, which were then cryopreserved in liquid nitrogen. The study also sequenced paired sorted CD4+ and CD8+ subsets from healthy controls, HAM/TSP patients and MS patients. cDNA was synthesized by template-switch 5'RACE using a primer carrying a 10-nucleotide random unique molecular identifier by which each TCR transcript was tagged. Over 190 million TCR-beta sequences, covering 15-18 subjects, were produced in each sequencing run. The RNeasy kit was used for extraction of total RNA. The KAPA Real-time Library Amplification kit was used to amplify TCR-beta VDJ regions with primers for the TCR constant region and the 5'RACE anchor. A first PCR added sample indexes and Illumina adaptors, after which a second PCR increased the library yield. After Ampure bead purification, the TCR product of roughly 650 bp was size-selected on a 2% E-gel SizeSelection system. Before pooling, library quality was checked on a Bioanalyzer, concentration was measured with Qubit, and libraries were quantified with the Kapa Library Quantification kit. Libraries were sequenced paired-end 2 x 150 bp on an Illumina HiSeq 2500. To increase sequence diversity, roughly 24-31% phiX was spiked into each library pool. On the study's bioinformatics: The quality-filtered reads were processed with the UMI-based MiGEC pipeline, whose error correction step removed more than 90% of the raw TCR sequences. VDJ genes were aligned to IMGT germline references, and clonotypes were defined by unique CDR3 amino acid sequence plus V-J genes. Clonal expansion, Shannon diversity, and CDR3 relatedness (CalcPairwiseDistances, ClusterSamples) were evaluated with VDJtools, and phylogenetic trees were built with CLCbio workbench. Expanded clones were defined as having at least 8 unique UMIs, based on coefficient-of-variation modelling across technical triplicates. TCRdb trimmed public reads at Q25 via fastp, called clones via MiXCR and kept in-frame beta chains. Records with the same CDR3 protein are collapsed into one entry carrying the most frequent genes and DNA. The V and J calls reflect TCRdb's pipeline rather than the authors' work. For this sample there are some 22,000 distinct CDR3 sequences; roughly 17% appear just once. The ten largest account for around 7.5% of the sample.

The germline V gene (reference sequence) gives CDR1 as MNHNY and CDR2 as SVGAGI. The CDR3, from cysteine to phenylalanine, totals 15 residues. The sequence is cut down to CDR3 DNA, 45 bases in frame from base 1. Unmatched junction bases come to 7, with V trimmed by 6 bases and J by 3 bases. The specimen sequenced was CD8+ T cells from blood. The rearranged chain carries TRBV6-6 and TRBJ2-2; 7 bases in the middle match TRBD1. The receptor's source is a woman aged 18 to 35 with multiple sclerosis. Here is the DNA: TGTGCCAGCAGCGAAACAGGGGCGGACACCGGGGAGCTGTTTTTT. The resulting protein is CASSETGADTGELFF.